Sequencing of this TCR beta chain was carried out in a study of blood T cell repertoires in COVID-19. Study-level background: Acute and convalescent COVID-19 specimens originated in the United States, Italy and Spain. PBMCs, B-cell-depleted T cells, or T cells provided the cDNA or gDNA that made up the material.

The junction had 9 bases not matched to a gene; V was cut back by 5 bases and J by 4 bases. The CDR3 length is 15 residues. Germline loops: CDR1 MNHEY, CDR2 SMNVEV (reference sequence). Authors' methods: Estimation of nucleated cell counts relied on the amplification of reference gene primers. Clones were read by immunoSEQ multiplex PCR, and TCRdb kept only the in-frame ones, dropping some. For V, J and clone size, that table is used; D and trimming come from the DNA. The data contain some 390,000 clones, around 89% of them singletons. The genes are TRBV27 and TRBJ2-7, with 9 bases identical to TRBD2. This receptor was taken from a woman in her thirties or forties with COVID-19, enrolled during active disease. Sequenced: peripheral blood. The CDR3 DNA sequence: TGTGCCAGCAGTCCCAGACTAGCGGAACATTACGAGCAGTACTTC. It is translated as CASSPRLAEHYEQYF.